These 8 T cell receptor beta chains came from one sample sequenced in a study of blood T cell repertoires in COVID-19. Measured with immunoSEQ multiplex PCR; TCRdb has only the in-frame clones, and not every one. Here the sample spans 65,000 to 80,000 clones, 86% being singletons. Sequenced sample: peripheral blood. The receptors come from a man younger than 40 with acute or convalescent COVID-19.

This chain connects TRBV14 to TRBJ1-1; D is possibly TRBD1 (5 bases). CDR3 size: 14 residues. The ends were cut back, 1 base at V and 5 bases at J, with 11 bases in the middle. The germline V gene has CDR1 SGHDN and CDR2 FVKESK. CDR3 nucleotides: TGTGCCAGCAGCCAAGGTTCAGGGAAGACTGAAGCTTTCTTT. The encoded protein is CASSQGSGKTEAFF.

This chain connects TRBV5-1 to TRBJ2-5; 10 bases fit TRBD2. CDR1 SGHRS and CDR2 YFSETQ come from the germline V gene. The CDR3 loop spans 16 amino acids. V lost 0 bases to trimming and J lost 4 bases; unmatched junction nucleotides: 6. CDR3 sequence reads: CASSLVVAGGTETQYF. In nucleotides, the CDR3 is TGCGCCAGCAGCTTGGTGGTAGCGGGAGGTACAGAGACCCAGTACTTC.

This clone was counted only a few times. The V gene is TRBV7-2, the J gene TRBJ1-1; 11 nucleotides agree with TRBD1. The CDR3 extends over 16 amino acids. CDR1 and CDR2 (germline): SGHTA, FQGNSA. J gave up 5 bases and V 5 bases, and 10 bases lay outside the gene matches. The CDR3 DNA reads TGTGCCAGCAGCGTACGGACAGGGGGCATGGGAACTGAAGCTTTCTTT. Protein sequence: CASSVRTGGMGTEAFF.

The J gene is TRBJ1-2, the V gene TRBV18; 7 nucleotides align to TRBD1. The V gene end was trimmed by 6 bases and the J gene end by 6 bases; junction bases not matched to a gene: 7. Germline V gene lookup returns CDR1 KGHSH and CDR2 LQKENI. There are 13 residues in the CDR3. The CDR3 spells CASSEGGGNGYTF. In DNA, the CDR3 is TGTGCCAGCTCGGAAGGGGGCGGTAATGGCTACACCTTC.

V gene TRBV5-6 combines with J gene TRBJ1-5, with D maybe TRBD1 (5 bases). This CDR3 spans 15 amino acids. Trimming pared 4 bases from V and 2 bases from J, leaving 13 bases between. From germline, CDR1 is SGHDT and CDR2 YYEEEE. The chain's CDR3 is CASSRLGVGNQPQHF. CDR3 in DNA: TGTGCCAGCAGCAGACTAGGGGTAGGCAATCAGCCCCAGCATTTT.

The genes are TRBV5-4 and TRBJ1-2; D is uncertain. The germline V gene encodes CDR1 SGHNT and CDR2 YYREEE (reference sequence). This CDR3 is built from 15 residues. V lost 4 bases, J lost 3 bases, and 16 bases lay in between. In DNA, the CDR3 is TGTGCCAGCAGCCCGGAGGGCCCCCTCGACTATGGCTACACCTTC. This codes for CASSPEGPLDYGYTF.

The rearrangement links TRBV15 to TRBJ1-4, with D hard to call. CDR3 length equals 15 residues. Trimming removed 5 bases from V and 1 base from J, with 11 bases in between. Germline CDR1 LNHNV, CDR2 YYDKDF (reference sequence). The CDR3 coding sequence is TGTGCCACCAGCGCTAACCGGGGAACTAATGAAAAACTGTTTTTT. As protein: CATSANRGTNEKLFF.

This clone was detected only once. The genes are TRBV4-2 and TRBJ1-1; D is perhaps TRBD1 (5 bases). This CDR3 is built from 16 residues. V lost 3 bases and J 2 bases, leaving 16 bases between the germline ends. From germline, CDR1 is LGHNA and CDR2 YNFKEQ. The CDR3 region is CASSHLGGELNTEAFF. The CDR3, as DNA: TGTGCCAGCAGCCACCTCGGGGGGGAGTTAAACACTGAAGCTTTCTTT.